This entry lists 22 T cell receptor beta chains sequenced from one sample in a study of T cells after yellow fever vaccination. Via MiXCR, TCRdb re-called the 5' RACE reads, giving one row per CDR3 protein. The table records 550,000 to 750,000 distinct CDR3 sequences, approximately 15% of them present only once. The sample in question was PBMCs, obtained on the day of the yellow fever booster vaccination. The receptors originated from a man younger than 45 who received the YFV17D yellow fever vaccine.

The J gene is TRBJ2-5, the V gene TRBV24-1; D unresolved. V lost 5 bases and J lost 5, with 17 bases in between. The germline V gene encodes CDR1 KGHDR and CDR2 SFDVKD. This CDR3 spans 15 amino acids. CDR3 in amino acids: CATSAKDNHLETQYF. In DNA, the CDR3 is TGTGCCACCAGTGCCAAAGATAACCATTTGGAGACCCAGTACTTC.

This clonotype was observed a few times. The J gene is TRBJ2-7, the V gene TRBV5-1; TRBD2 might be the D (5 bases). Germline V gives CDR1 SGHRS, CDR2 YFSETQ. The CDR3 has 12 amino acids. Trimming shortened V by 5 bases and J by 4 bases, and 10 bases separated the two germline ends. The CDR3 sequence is CASRRAEYEQYF. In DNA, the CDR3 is TGCGCCAGCAGGCGGGCCGAGTACGAGCAGTACTTC.

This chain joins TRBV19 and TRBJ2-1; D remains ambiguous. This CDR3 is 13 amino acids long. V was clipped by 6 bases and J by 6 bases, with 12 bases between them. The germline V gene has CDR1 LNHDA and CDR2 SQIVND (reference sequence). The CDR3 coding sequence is TGTGCCAGTAGGAAGAGAAACGGCAATGAGCAGTTCTTC. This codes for CASRKRNGNEQFF.

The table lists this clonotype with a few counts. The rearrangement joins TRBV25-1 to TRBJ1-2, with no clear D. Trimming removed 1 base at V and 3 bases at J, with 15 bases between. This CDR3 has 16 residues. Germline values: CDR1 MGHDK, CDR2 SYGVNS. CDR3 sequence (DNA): TGTGCCAGCAGTGAATTGGGTCCGGTGGAGGACTATGGCTACACCTTC. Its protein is CASSELGPVEDYGYTF.

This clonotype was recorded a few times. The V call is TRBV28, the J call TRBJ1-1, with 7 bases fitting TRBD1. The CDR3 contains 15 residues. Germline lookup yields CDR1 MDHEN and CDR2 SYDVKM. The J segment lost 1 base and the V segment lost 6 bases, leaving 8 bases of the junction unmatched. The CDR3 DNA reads TGTGCCAGCAGCTCCCCAGGGGGTAGGAACACTGAAGCTTTCTTT. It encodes CASSSPGGRNTEAFF.

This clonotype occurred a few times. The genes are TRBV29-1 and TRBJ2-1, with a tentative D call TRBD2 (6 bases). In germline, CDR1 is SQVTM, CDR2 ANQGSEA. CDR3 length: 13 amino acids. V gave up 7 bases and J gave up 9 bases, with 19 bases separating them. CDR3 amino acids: CSATGTLLTEQFF. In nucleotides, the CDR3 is TGCAGCGCCACCGGGACTCTACTGACTGAGCAGTTCTTC.

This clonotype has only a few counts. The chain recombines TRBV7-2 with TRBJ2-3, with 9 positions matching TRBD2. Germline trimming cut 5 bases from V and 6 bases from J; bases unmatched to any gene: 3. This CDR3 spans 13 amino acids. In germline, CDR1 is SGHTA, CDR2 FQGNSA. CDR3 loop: CASSAGLADTQYF. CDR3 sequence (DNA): TGTGCCAGCAGCGCGGGACTAGCCGATACGCAGTATTTT.

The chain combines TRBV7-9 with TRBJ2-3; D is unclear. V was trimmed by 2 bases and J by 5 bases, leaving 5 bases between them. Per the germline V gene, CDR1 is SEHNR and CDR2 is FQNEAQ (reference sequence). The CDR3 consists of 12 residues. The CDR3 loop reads CASSLWEDTQYF. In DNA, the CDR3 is TGTGCCAGCAGCTTATGGGAAGATACGCAGTATTTT. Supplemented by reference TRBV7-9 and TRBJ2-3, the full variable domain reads DTGVSQNPRHKITKRGQNVTFRCDPISEHNRLYWYRQTLGQGPEFLTYFQNEAQLEKSRLLSDRFSAERPKGSFSTLEIQRTEQGDSAMYLCASSLWEDTQYFGPGTRLTVL.

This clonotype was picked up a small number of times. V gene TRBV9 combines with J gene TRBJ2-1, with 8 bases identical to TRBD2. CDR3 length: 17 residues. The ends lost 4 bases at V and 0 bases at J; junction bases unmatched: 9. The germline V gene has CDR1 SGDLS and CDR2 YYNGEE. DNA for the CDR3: TGTGCCAGCAGCCCGTCCCTGAGCGGGAGCTCCTACAATGAGCAGTTCTTC. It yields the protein CASSPSLSGSSYNEQFF. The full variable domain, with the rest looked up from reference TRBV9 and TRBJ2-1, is DSGVTQTPKHLITATGQRVTLRCSPRSGDLSVYWYQQSLDQGLQFLIQYYNGEERAKGNILERFSAQQFPDLHSELNLSSLELGDSALYFCASSPSLSGSSYNEQFFGPGTRLTVL.

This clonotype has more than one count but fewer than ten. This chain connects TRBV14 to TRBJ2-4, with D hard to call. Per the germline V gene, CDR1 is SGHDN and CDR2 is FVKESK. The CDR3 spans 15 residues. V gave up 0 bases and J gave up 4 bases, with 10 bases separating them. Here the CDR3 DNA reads TGTGCCAGCAGCCAAGATGGGTTAGAAAAAAACATTCAGTACTTC. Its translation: CASSQDGLEKNIQYF.

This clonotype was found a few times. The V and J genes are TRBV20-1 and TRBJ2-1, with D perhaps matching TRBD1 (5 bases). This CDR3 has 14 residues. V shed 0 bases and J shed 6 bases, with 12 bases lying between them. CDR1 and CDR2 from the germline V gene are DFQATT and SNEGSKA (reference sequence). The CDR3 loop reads CSARDPSGPNEQFF. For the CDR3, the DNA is TGCAGTGCTAGAGATCCGTCAGGGCCCAATGAGCAGTTCTTC.

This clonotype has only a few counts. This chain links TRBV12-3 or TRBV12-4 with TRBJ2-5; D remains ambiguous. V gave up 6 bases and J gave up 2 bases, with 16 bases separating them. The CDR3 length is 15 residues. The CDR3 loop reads CASSLTPTRQETQYF. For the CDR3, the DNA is TGTGCCAGCAGCCTAACTCCGACAAGGCAAGAGACCCAGTACTTC.

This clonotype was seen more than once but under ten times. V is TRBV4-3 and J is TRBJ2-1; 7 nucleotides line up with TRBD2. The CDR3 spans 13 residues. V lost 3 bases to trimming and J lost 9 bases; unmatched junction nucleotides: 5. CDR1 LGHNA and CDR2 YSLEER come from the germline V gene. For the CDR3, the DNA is TGCGCCAGCAGCCAGGCGCGGGAGTTTGAGCAGTTCTTC. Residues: CASSQAREFEQFF.

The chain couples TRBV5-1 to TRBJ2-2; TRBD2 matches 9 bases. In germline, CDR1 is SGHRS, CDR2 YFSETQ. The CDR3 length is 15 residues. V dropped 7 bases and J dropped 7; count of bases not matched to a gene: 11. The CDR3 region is CASATTTSGGGELFF. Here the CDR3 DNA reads TGCGCCAGCGCGACTACGACTAGCGGTGGCGGGGAGCTGTTTTTT.

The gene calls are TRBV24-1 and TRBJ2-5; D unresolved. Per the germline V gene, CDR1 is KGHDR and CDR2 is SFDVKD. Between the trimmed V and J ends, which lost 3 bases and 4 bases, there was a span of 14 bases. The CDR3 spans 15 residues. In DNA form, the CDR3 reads TGTGCCACCAGTGATCCCGGTGTGGCGGCAGAGACCCAGTACTTC. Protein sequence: CATSDPGVAAETQYF.

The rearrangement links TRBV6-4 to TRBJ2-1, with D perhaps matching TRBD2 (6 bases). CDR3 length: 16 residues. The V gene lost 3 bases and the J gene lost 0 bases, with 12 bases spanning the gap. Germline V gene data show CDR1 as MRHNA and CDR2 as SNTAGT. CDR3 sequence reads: CASSEGAGSSYNEQFF. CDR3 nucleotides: TGTGCCAGCAGTGAAGGGGCGGGGAGCTCCTACAATGAGCAGTTCTTC.

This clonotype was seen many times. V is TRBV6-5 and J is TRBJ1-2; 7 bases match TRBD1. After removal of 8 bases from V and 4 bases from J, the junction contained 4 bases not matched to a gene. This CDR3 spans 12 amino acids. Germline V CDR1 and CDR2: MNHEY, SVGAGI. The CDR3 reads CASGTASYGYTF. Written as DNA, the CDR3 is TGTGCCAGCGGGACAGCCTCCTATGGCTACACCTTC.

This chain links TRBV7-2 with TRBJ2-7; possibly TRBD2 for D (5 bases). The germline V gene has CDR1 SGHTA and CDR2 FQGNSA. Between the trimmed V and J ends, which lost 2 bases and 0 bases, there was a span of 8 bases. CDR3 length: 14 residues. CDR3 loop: CASSLQRLSYEQYF. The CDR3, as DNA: TGTGCCAGCAGCTTACAGCGGCTCTCCTACGAGCAGTACTTC.

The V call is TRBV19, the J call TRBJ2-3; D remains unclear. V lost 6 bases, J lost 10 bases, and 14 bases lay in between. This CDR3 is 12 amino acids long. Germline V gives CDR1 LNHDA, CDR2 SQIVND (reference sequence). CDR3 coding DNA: TGTGCCAGTAGCCAAGCGAAGATGGCGCAGTATTTT. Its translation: CASSQAKMAQYF.

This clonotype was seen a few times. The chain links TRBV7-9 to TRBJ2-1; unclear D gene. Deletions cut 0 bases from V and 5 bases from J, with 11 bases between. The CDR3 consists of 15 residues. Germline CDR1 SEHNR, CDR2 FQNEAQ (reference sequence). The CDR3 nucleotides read TGTGCCAGCAGCTTAGCCGGCAGTTTAAACAATGAGCAGTTCTTC. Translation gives CASSLAGSLNNEQFF.

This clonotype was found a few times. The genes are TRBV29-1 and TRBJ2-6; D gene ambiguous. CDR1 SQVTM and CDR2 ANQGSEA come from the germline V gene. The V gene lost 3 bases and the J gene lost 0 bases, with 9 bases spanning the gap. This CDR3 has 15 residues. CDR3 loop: CSVDGRLSGANVLTF. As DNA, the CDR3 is TGCAGCGTTGATGGTCGGCTCTCTGGGGCCAACGTCCTGACTTTC.

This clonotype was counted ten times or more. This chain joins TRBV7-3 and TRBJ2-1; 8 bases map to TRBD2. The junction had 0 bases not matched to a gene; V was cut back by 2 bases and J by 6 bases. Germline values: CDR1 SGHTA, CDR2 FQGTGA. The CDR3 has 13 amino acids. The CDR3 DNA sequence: TGTGCCAGCAGCTTAGGGACTAGCAATGAGCAGTTCTTC. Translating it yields CASSLGTSNEQFF.